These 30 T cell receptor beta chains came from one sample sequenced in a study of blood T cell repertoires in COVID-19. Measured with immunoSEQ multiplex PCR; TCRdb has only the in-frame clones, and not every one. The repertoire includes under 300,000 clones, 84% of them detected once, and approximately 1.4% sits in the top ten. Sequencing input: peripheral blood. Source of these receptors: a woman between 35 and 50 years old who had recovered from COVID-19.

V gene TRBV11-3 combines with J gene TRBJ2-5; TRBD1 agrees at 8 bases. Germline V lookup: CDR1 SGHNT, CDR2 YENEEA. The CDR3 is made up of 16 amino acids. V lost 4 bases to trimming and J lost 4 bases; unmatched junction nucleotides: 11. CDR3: CASSSYATGGGETQYF. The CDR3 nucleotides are TGTGCCAGCAGCTCATACGCTACAGGGGGTGGAGAGACCCAGTACTTC. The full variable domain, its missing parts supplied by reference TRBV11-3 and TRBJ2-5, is EAGVVQSPRYKIIEKKQPVAFWCNPISGHNTLYWYLQNLGQGPELLIRYENEEAVDDSQLPKDRFSAERLKGVDSTLKIQPAELGDSAVYLCASSSYATGGGETQYFGPGTRLLVL.

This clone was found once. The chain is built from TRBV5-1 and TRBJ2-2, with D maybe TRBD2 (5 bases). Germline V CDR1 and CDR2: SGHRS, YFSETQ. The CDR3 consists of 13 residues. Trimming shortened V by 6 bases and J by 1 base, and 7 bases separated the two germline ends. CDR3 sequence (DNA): TGCGCCAGCACTGCGGGGAACACCGGGGAGCTGTTTTTT. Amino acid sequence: CASTAGNTGELFF.

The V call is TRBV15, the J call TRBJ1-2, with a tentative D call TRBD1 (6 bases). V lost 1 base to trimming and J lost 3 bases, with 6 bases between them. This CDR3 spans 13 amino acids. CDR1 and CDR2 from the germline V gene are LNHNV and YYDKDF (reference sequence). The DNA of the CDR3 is TGTGCCACCAGCAGAGCAGGGGACTATGGCTACACCTTC. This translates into CATSRAGDYGYTF.

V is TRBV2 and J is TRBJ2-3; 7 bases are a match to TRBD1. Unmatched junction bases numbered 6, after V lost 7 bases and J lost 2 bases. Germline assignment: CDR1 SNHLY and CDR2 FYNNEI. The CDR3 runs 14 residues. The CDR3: CASKGGTATDTQYF. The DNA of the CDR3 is TGTGCCAGCAAAGGGGGCACTGCCACAGATACGCAGTATTTT. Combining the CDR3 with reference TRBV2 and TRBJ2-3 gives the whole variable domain EPEVTQTPSHQVTQMGQEVILRCVPISNHLYFYWYRQILGQKVEFLVSFYNNEISEKSEIFDDQFSVERPDGSNFTLKIRSTKLEDSAMYFCASKGGTATDTQYFGPGTRLTVL.

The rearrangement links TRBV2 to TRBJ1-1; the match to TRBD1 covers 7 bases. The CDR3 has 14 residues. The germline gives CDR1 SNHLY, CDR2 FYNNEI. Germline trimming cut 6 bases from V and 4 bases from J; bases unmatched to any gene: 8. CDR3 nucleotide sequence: TGTGCCAGCAGGTCTGGTGAGGGGGCCACTGAAGCTTTCTTT. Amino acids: CASRSGEGATEAFF.

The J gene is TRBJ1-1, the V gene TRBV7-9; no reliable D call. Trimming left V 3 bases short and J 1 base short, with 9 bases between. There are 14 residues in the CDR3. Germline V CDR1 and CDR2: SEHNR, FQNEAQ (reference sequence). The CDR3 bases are TGTGCCAGCAGCTTTGCCGGGGAGAACACTGAAGCTTTCTTT. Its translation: CASSFAGENTEAFF.

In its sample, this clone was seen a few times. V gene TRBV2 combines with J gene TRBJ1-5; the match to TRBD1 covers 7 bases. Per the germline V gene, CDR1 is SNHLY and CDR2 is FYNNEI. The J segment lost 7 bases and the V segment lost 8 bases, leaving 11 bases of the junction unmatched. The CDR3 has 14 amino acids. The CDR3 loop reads CASGEQGSGQPQHF. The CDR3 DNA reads TGTGCCAGCGGAGAACAGGGGAGTGGCCAGCCCCAGCATTTT.

The CDR3 DNA reads TGTGCCACCAAAGACAGTCCTAGCAATCAGCCCCAGCATTTT. Amino acid sequence: CATKDSPSNQPQHF. This chain connects TRBV19 to TRBJ1-5, with D maybe TRBD1 (5 bases). The V and J ends lost 10 bases and 0 bases respectively, with 13 bases between them. The germline gives CDR1 LNHDA, CDR2 SQIVND (reference sequence). CDR3 length equals 14 residues. The full variable domain, its missing parts supplied by reference TRBV19 and TRBJ1-5, is DGGITQSPKYLFRKEGQNVTLSCEQNLNHDAMYWYRQDPGQGLRLIYYSQIVNDFQKGDIAEGYSVSREKKESFPLTVTSAQKNPTAFYLCATKDSPSNQPQHFGDGTRLSIL.

The CDR3 nucleotides are TGTGCCAGCAGTTACTCCTCCCCGGGGGTTGAGCAGTTCTTC. This gives the protein CASSYSSPGVEQFF. The V and J genes are TRBV6-5 and TRBJ2-1; possible D gene TRBD2, 6 bases. V was trimmed by 0 bases and J by 9 bases, leaving 12 bases between them. This CDR3 is 14 amino acids long. Germline assignment: CDR1 MNHEY and CDR2 SVGAGI.

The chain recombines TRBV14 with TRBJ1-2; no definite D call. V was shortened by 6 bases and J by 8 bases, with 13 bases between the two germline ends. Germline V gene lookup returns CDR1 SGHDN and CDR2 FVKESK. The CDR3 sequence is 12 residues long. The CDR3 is CASSLSSGGYTF. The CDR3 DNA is TGTGCCAGCAGTCTATCCTCGGGAGGCTACACCTTC.

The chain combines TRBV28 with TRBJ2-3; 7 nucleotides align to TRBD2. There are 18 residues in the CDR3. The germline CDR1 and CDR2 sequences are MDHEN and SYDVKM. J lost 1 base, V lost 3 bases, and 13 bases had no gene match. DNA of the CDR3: TGTGCCAGCAGTTTCGCGGGGGACCCTTTCCCCGGCACAGATACGCAGTATTTT. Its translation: CASSFAGDPFPGTDTQYF.

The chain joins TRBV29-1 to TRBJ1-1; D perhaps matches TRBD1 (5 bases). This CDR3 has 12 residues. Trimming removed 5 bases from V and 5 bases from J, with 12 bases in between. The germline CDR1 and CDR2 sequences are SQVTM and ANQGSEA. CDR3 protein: CSVSGGGTEAFF. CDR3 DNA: TGCAGCGTTTCCGGTGGGGGGACTGAAGCTTTCTTT.

DNA of the CDR3: TGTGCCAGCAGCGCCATAGGGAGGGGAGGTCAGCCCCAGCATTTT. It is translated as CASSAIGRGGQPQHF. J is TRBJ1-5 and V is TRBV27; D is possibly TRBD1 (5 bases). V lost 6 bases to trimming and J lost 6 bases, with 18 bases between them. The germline gives CDR1 MNHEY, CDR2 SMNVEV (reference sequence). The CDR3 has 15 residues.

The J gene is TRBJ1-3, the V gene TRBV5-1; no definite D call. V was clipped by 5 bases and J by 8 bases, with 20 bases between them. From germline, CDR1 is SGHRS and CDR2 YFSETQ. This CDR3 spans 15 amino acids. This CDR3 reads CASRRLIGLRDTIYF. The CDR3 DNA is TGCGCCAGCAGGCGGTTAATTGGATTAAGAGACACCATATATTTT.

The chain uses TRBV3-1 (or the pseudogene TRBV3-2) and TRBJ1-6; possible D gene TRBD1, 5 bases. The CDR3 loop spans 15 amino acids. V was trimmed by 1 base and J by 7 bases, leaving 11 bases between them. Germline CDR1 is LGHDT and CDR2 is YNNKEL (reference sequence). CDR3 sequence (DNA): TGTGCCAGCAGCCAAGGTGGGGGGATCAATTCACCCCTCCACTTT. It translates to CASSQGGGINSPLHF.

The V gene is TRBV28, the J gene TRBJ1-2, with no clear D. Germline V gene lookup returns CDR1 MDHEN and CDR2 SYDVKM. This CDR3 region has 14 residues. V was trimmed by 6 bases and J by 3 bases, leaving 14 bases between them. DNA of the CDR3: TGTGCCAGCAGCCCGCCAGATTCCTACTATGGCTACACCTTC. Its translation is CASSPPDSYYGYTF.

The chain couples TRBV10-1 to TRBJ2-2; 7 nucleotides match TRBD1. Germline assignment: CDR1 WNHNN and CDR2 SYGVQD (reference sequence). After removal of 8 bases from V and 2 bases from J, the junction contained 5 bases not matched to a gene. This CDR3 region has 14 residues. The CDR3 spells CASSRDSNTGELFF. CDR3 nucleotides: TGCGCCAGCTCTAGGGACAGTAACACCGGGGAGCTGTTTTTT.

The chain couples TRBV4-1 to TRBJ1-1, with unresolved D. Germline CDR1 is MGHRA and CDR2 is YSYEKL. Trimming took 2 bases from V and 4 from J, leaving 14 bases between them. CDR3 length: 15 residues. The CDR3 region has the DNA TGCGCCAGCAGCCAATGGGAGGCCTCGGGCACTGAAGCTTTCTTT. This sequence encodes CASSQWEASGTEAFF.

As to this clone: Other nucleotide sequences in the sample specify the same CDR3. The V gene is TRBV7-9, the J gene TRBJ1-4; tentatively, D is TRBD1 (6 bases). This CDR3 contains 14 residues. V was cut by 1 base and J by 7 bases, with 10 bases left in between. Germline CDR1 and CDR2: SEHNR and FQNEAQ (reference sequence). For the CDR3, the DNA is TGTGCCAGCAGCTTAGGGCAGGGGCGTGAAAAACTGTTTTTT. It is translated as CASSLGQGREKLFF.

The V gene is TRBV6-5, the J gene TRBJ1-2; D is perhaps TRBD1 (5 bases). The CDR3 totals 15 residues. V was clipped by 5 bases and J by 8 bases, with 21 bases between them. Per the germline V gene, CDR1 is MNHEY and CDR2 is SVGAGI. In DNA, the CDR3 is TGTGCCAGCAGTCGGACCGGGCAGGGCAGCAGGGGCTACACCTTC. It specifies CASSRTGQGSRGYTF.

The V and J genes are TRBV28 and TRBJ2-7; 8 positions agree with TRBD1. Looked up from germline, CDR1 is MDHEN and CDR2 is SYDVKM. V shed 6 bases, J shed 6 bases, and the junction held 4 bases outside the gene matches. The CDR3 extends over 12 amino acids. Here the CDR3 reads CASRRTGSEQYF. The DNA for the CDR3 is TGTGCCAGCAGGAGGACAGGGTCCGAGCAGTACTTC.

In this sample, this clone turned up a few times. CDR3 protein: CASSRILAGIRDTQYF. The CDR3 DNA reads TGTGCCAGCAGCCGAATTTTAGCGGGGATTAGAGATACGCAGTATTTT. The chain links TRBV4-2 to TRBJ2-3, with 8 bases matching TRBD2. The V gene's germline CDR1 is LGHNA and CDR2 YNFKEQ. This CDR3 is built from 16 residues. V dropped 4 bases and J dropped 5; count of bases not matched to a gene: 11.

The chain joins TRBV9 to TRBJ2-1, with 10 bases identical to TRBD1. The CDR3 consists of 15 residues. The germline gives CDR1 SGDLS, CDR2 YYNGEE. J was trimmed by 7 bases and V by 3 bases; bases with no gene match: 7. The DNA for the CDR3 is TGTGCCAGCAGCGGAGGACAGGGGGTTAGGAATGAGCAGTTCTTC. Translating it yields CASSGGQGVRNEQFF.

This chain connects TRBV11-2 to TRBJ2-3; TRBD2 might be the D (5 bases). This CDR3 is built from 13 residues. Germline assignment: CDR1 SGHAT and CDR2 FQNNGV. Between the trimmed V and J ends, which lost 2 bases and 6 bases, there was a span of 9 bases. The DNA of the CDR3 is TGTGCCAGCAGCTTAAACCTAGCTGATACGCAGTATTTT. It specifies CASSLNLADTQYF.

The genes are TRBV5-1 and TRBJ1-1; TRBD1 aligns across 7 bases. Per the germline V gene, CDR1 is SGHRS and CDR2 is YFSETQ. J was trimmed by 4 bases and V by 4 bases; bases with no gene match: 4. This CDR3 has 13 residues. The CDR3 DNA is TGCGCCAGCAGCCACGCAGGGGGCACTGAAGCTTTCTTT. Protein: CASSHAGGTEAFF.

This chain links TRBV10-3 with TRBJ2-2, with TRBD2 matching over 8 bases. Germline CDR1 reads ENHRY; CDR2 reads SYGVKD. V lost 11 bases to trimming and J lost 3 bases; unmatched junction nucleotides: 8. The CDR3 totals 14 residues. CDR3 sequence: CASARGGDTGELFF. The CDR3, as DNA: TGTGCCTCCGCCCGGGGGGGCGACACCGGGGAGCTGTTTTTT.

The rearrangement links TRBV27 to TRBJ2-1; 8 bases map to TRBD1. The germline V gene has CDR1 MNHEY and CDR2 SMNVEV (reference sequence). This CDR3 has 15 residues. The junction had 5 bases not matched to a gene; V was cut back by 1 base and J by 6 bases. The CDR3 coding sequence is TGTGCCAGCAGTTTATACCAGGGGGCCATCAATGAGCAGTTCTTC. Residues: CASSLYQGAINEQFF.

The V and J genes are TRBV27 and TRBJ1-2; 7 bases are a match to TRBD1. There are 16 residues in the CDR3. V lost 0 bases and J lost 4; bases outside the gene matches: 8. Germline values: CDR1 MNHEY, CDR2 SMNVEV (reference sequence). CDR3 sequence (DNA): TGTGCCAGCAGTTTATCGATGGGATCAGGGGGCTATGGCTACACCTTC. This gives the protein CASSLSMGSGGYGYTF.

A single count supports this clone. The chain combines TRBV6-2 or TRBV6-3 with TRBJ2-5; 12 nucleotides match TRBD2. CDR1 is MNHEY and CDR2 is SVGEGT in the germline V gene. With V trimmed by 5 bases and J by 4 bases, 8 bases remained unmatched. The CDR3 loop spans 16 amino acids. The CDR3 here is CASSPPSGGARETQYF. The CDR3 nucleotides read TGTGCCAGCAGTCCACCTAGCGGGGGGGCCCGAGAGACCCAGTACTTC.

The CDR3 nucleotides are TGCGCCAGCAGCTTGGCCAGCGGGGGGGCGAACACCGGGGAGCTGTTTTTT. Translated: CASSLASGGANTGELFF. The V gene is TRBV5-1, the J gene TRBJ2-2; 10 bases are shared with TRBD2. The CDR3 is 17 amino acids. The germline V gene encodes CDR1 SGHRS and CDR2 YFSETQ. V was pared by 0 bases and J by 0 bases, with 2 bases of the junction left unmatched.